The 13 T cell receptor beta chains below all came from one sample that was sequenced in a study of T cells in Graves' hyperthyroidism and ophthalmopathy. Template material for amplifying TCR beta CDR3 regions consisted of RNA transcripts. Primed by the HTBI set, a first-round RT-PCR was run on the TCR CDR3. TCRdb fed the multiplex PCR reads into MiXCR, producing one record per CDR3 protein. Here the sample spans a few hundred thousand distinct CDR3 sequences, about a sixth being singletons. The sequenced sample consisted of blood. These receptors were taken from a woman aged 35 to 49 with Graves' ophthalmopathy.

In the case of this clonotype: One base away lies a much larger clone, so this may be a sequencing read error. The chain uses TRBV20-1 and TRBJ1-1; D not certain. This CDR3 is built from 11 residues. V lost 0 bases and J 5 bases, leaving 4 bases between the germline ends. The germline V gene encodes CDR1 DFQATT and CDR2 SNEGSKA (reference sequence). CDR3 region: CSAREGTEAFF. Written as DNA, the CDR3 is TGCAGTGCTAGAGAGGGGACTGAAGCTTTCTTT.

This clonotype was counted at least ten times. V usage is TRBV11-2 and J usage is TRBJ2-7; D may be TRBD2 (6 bases). CDR3 length equals 14 residues. Germline V gene data show CDR1 as SGHAT and CDR2 as FQNNGV. V dropped 4 bases and J dropped 2 bases, with 12 bases sitting between them. For the CDR3, the DNA is TGTGCCAGCAGCTACCAGTGGGGGGCCTACGAGCAGTACTTC. Protein sequence: CASSYQWGAYEQYF.

This clonotype was counted many times. The chain uses TRBV5-1 and TRBJ2-1; 8 bases are shared with TRBD2. Trimming took 3 bases from V and 7 from J; bases not matched to a gene: 9. CDR3 size: 15 residues. The germline V gene has CDR1 SGHRS and CDR2 YFSETQ. The CDR3 nucleotides read TGCGCCAGCAGCTCCAGGACTAGCCGCTCAAATGAGCAGTTCTTC. Protein product: CASSSRTSRSNEQFF.

The CDR3 nucleotides read TGTGCCAGCAGCCCCCGGAGGGTTAAAGCGAACACCGGGGAGCTGTTTTTT. Translation gives CASSPRRVKANTGELFF. This chain joins TRBV7-9 and TRBJ2-2; tentatively, D is TRBD2 (6 bases). The length of the CDR3 is 17 residues. V lost 5 bases to trimming and J lost 0 bases, with 16 bases between them. Germline V gene sequence: CDR1 SEHNR, CDR2 FQNEAQ (reference sequence).

This clonotype was detected only a few times. The chain employs TRBV20-1 and TRBJ2-7; D is undetermined. The CDR3 spans 15 residues. Germline lookup yields CDR1 DFQATT and CDR2 SNEGSKA (reference sequence). Between the trimmed V and J ends, which lost 3 bases and 1 base, there was a span of 16 bases. The CDR3 DNA sequence: TGCAGTGCTAGGGCTTACTCGTTAGGATCCTACGAGCAGTACTTC. Translated, it gives CSARAYSLGSYEQYF.

This clonotype was observed many times. This chain connects TRBV6-1 to TRBJ2-7; 8 bases agree with TRBD1. Germline V CDR1 and CDR2: MNHNS, SASEGT. With 6 bases clipped from V and 6 bases from J, the junction kept 10 bases outside the gene matches. CDR3 length equals 14 residues. The CDR3 DNA reads as TGTGCCAGCAGCACGGGACAGGCACCTTTCGAGCAGTACTTC. The encoded protein is CASSTGQAPFEQYF.

The sample holds many counts of this clonotype. The chain is built from TRBV3-1 and TRBJ2-3; D unclear. The V end was cut by 0 bases, the J end by 5 bases, with 3 bases between. Germline CDR1 is LGHDT and CDR2 is YNNKEL (reference sequence). This CDR3 contains 12 residues. CDR3 in amino acids: CASSQDEDTQYF. In DNA form, the CDR3 reads TGTGCCAGCAGCCAAGATGAAGATACGCAGTATTTT.

To note about this clonotype: With a much larger clone just one base away, this may be a read error. The rearrangement uses TRBV12-3 or TRBV12-4 and TRBJ2-5; TRBD1 matches 7 bases. The CDR3 totals 13 residues. J was trimmed by 5 bases and V by 8 bases; bases with no gene match: 8. CDR3 in amino acids: CASALGQRETQYF. Written as DNA, the CDR3 is TGTGCCAGCGCCCTGGGACAGAGGGAGACCCAGTACTTC.

This clonotype was seen ten or more times. V is TRBV6-2 or TRBV6-3 and J is TRBJ1-6, with D possibly TRBD1 on 6 matching bases. The CDR3 length is 14 residues. Per germline, CDR1 MNHEY and CDR2 SVGEGT. Trimming cost V 5 bases and J 6 bases, with 11 bases left between them. CDR3 coding DNA: TGTGCCAGCAGTCCGGACAGACCTAATTCACCCCTCCACTTT. It specifies CASSPDRPNSPLHF.

This rearrangement joins TRBV6-2 or TRBV6-3 to TRBJ1-5; a weak D match, TRBD1 (5 bases). Germline V gene sequence: CDR1 MNHEY, CDR2 SVGEGT. V shed 6 bases and J shed 3 bases, with 15 bases lying between them. The CDR3 is made up of 15 amino acids. The CDR3 coding sequence is TGTGCCAGCAGGACGTGGGACGGGTCCAATCAGCCCCAGCATTTT. It is translated as CASRTWDGSNQPQHF.

The chain employs TRBV18 and TRBJ2-6; a possible D gene is TRBD2 (5 bases). V was cut by 6 bases and J by 4 bases, with 19 bases left in between. The germline gives CDR1 KGHSH, CDR2 LQKENI. CDR3 length: 17 amino acids. CDR3: CASSPGGGLGGANVLTF. CDR3 nucleotide sequence: TGTGCCAGCTCCCCCGGAGGAGGCCTTGGCGGGGCCAACGTCCTGACTTTC.

In the case of this clonotype: A much larger clone differs by one base, so this may be a read error. The chain recombines TRBV27 with TRBJ2-7; TRBD2 aligns across 11 bases. The CDR3 has 15 amino acids. Germline loops: CDR1 MNHEY, CDR2 SMNVEV (reference sequence). The CDR3 coding sequence is TGTGCCAGCAGTCCGCTAGCGGGAGGTTACTACGAGCAGTGCTTC. This gives the protein CASSPLAGGYYEQCF.

This clonotype was observed at least ten times. The chain employs TRBV6-2 or TRBV6-3 and TRBJ2-1; D gene uncertain. V was cut by 5 bases and J by 0 bases, with 11 bases left in between. From germline, CDR1 is MNHEY and CDR2 SVGEGT. The CDR3 is 15 amino acids. The CDR3 DNA follows: TGTGCCAGCAGTCTCCGCTCCTCCTCCTACAATGAGCAGTTCTTC. It is translated as CASSLRSSSYNEQFF.